This T cell receptor beta chain originates from a study of human T cells and chemical hapten exposure. The wider study: Across the whole study, which lasted roughly 24 weeks, patients were given diphenylcyclopropenone on the scalp once a week. Among samples, TCR yields varied mainly because of small differences in pooled library volume.

TCRdb processed the RACE reads anew with MiXCR; each CDR3 protein has one entry. This repertoire shows about 76,000 distinct CDR3 sequences, 13% found once; its top ten account for around 5.8%. Per the germline V gene, CDR1 is SGHNT and CDR2 is YYREEE (reference sequence). V was pared by 0 bases and J by 7 bases, with 7 bases of the junction left unmatched. The CDR3 contains 15 residues. The time point: patch test 3, about 24 weeks after DPC sensitization. Treatment denoted: therapeutic diphenylcyclopropenone sensitization with weekly scalp DPC. From whole blood left unfractionated, total RNA was extracted.

The receptor's source is a woman aged 45 to 65 with alopecia areata. Some clones in this sample may be carry-over from other donors' samples. This specimen consisted of whole blood, obtained in connection with sensitization to the hapten diphenylcyclopropenone (DPC). The chain carries TRBV5-4 and TRBJ2-7, with 10 bases aligning to TRBD2. In nucleotides, the CDR3 is TGTGCCAGCAGCTTGGCACTAGCGGGACTTGAGGAGCAGTACTTC. Translating gives CASSLALAGLEEQYF.